The 8 T cell receptor beta chains given below trace back to one sample, sequenced in a study of glioma-infiltrating T cells after dendritic cell vaccination (dated by TCRdb to about 2016). The library came from the immunoSEQ multiplex PCR assay. TCRdb obtained this table from immuneACCESS and retained in-frame rearrangements with V and J assigned. These tables miss some clones; where compared with another copy, unresolved V genes account for less than half of the shortfall, and the remainder is unexplained. Recorded for this sample are 85,000 to 110,000 clones; more than 80% of them occurred a single time. Of the sample, approximately 12% falls within the top ten clones. The material sequenced was blood, taken before dendritic cell vaccination. These receptors came from a human donor with glioblastoma.

This chain joins TRBV7-9 and TRBJ1-1; 8 nucleotides line up with TRBD1. Germline assignment: CDR1 SEHNR and CDR2 FQNEAQ (reference sequence). The CDR3 is 14 amino acids. The J segment lost 6 bases and the V segment lost 3 bases, leaving 6 bases of the junction unmatched. This CDR3 is CASSFLARGPEAFF. The CDR3, as DNA: TGTGCCAGCAGCTTTCTAGCCAGGGGGCCTGAAGCTTTCTTT.

This clone came up once. The chain uses TRBV27 and TRBJ2-2; 11 nucleotides align to TRBD1. This CDR3 comprises 14 residues. Trimming at V came to 6 bases and at J to 4 bases, leaving 1 base not matched to a gene. In germline, CDR1 is MNHEY, CDR2 SMNVEV (reference sequence). CDR3 amino acids: CASRGTGGTGELFF. CDR3 nucleotide sequence: TGTGCCAGCAGAGGGACAGGGGGCACCGGGGAGCTGTTTTTT.

The chain is built from TRBV19 and TRBJ2-7, with 7 bases matching TRBD1. CDR3 length: 14 residues. V gave up 5 bases and J gave up 4 bases; unmatched junction bases: 8. Germline CDR1 is LNHDA and CDR2 is SQIVND (reference sequence). The CDR3: CASSPRQGLYEQYF. In nucleotides, the CDR3 is TGTGCCAGTAGTCCCCGACAGGGTCTGTACGAGCAGTACTTC.

V and J are TRBV27 and TRBJ1-2; 9 bases are shared with TRBD1. Trimming at V came to 4 bases and at J to 5 bases, leaving 14 bases not matched to a gene. Germline CDR1 reads MNHEY; CDR2 reads SMNVEV (reference sequence). The CDR3 sequence is 17 residues long. The CDR3 bases are TGTGCCAGCAGTTCCCTCTCCGGGACAGGGTTTCTTTATGGCTACACCTTC. It is translated as CASSSLSGTGFLYGYTF.

The V gene is TRBV30, the J gene TRBJ1-2; D not certain. This CDR3 contains 12 residues. From germline, CDR1 is GTSNPN and CDR2 SVGIG (reference sequence). Trimming removed 4 bases from V and 4 bases from J, with 10 bases in between. CDR3 coding DNA: TGTGCCTGGATCGGGGATCCCTATGGCTACACCTTC. It encodes CAWIGDPYGYTF.

This CDR3 reads CASSLAGTALAYEQYF. CDR3 nucleotides: TGTGCCAGCAGCTTGGCCGGGACAGCTTTAGCCTACGAGCAGTACTTC. This chain connects TRBV7-2 to TRBJ2-7; 7 nucleotides match TRBD1. This CDR3 is 16 amino acids long. The trim removed 3 bases at V and 2 bases at J, leaving 10 bases unmatched. Germline loops: CDR1 SGHTA, CDR2 FQGNSA.

The rearrangement uses TRBV29-1 and TRBJ1-4; TRBD1 aligns across 9 bases. Germline loops: CDR1 SQVTM, CDR2 ANQGSEA. The CDR3 is 16 amino acids. V trimming: 3 bases; J trimming: 8 bases; junction bases outside the gene matches: 13. As DNA, the CDR3 is TGCAGCGTTGAGGGGACAGGGTTGAACGGTGGCGAAAAACTGTTTTTT. Protein: CSVEGTGLNGGEKLFF.

J is TRBJ2-3 and V is TRBV5-1; D is unresolved. The germline CDR1 and CDR2 sequences are SGHRS and YFSETQ. The CDR3 has 15 residues. Trimming shortened V by 0 bases and J by 0 bases, and 8 bases separated the two germline ends. CDR3: CASSLDPVSTDTQYF. The CDR3 DNA reads as TGCGCCAGCAGCTTGGACCCAGTTAGCACAGATACGCAGTATTTT.